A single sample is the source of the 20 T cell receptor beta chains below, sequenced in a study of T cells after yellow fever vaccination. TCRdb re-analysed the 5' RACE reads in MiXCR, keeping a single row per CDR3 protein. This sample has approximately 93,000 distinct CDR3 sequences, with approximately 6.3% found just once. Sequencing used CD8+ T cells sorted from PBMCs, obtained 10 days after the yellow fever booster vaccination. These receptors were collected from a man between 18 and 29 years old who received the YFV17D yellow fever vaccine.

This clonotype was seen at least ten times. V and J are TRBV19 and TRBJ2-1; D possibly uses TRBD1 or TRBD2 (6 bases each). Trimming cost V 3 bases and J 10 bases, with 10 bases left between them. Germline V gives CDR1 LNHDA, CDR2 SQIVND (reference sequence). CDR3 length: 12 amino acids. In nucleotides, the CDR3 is TGTGCCAGTAGTATCGACGGGGGCGAGCAGTTCTTC. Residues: CASSIDGGEQFF.

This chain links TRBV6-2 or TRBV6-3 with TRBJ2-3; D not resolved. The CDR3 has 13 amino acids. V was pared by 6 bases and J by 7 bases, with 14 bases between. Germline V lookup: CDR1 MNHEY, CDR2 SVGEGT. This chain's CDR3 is CASSLLPSNTQYF. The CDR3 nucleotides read TGTGCCAGCAGCTTATTACCTTCAAATACGCAGTATTTT.

In nucleotides, the CDR3 is TGTGCCAGCAGTCTAGCGGTCGGACCGGGGAATGAGCAGTTCTTC. It specifies CASSLAVGPGNEQFF. The chain recombines TRBV6-6 with TRBJ2-1; 7 bases align to TRBD2. The CDR3 has 15 amino acids. CDR1 and CDR2 from the germline V gene are MNHNY and SVGAGI (reference sequence). The trim removed 5 bases at V and 7 bases at J, leaving 11 bases unmatched.

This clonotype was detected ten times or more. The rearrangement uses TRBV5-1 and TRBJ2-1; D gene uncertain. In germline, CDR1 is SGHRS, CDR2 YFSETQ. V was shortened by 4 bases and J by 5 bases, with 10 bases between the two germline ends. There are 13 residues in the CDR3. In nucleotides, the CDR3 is TGCGCCAGCAGCCTTGACCCAAACAATGAGCAGTTCTTC. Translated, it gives CASSLDPNNEQFF.

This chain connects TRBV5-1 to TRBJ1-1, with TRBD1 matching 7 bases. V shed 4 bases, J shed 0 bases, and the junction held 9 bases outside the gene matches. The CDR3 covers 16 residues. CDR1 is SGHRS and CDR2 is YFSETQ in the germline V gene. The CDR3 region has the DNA TGCGCCAGCAGCACATCGGTGGGACAGCTGAACACTGAAGCTTTCTTT. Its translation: CASSTSVGQLNTEAFF.

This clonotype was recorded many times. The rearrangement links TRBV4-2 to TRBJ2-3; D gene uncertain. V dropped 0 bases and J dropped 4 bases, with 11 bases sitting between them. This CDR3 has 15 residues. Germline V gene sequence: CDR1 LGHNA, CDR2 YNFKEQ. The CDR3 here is CASSQDLLISDTQYF. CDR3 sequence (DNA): TGTGCCAGCAGCCAAGACCTCCTTATATCAGATACGCAGTATTTT.

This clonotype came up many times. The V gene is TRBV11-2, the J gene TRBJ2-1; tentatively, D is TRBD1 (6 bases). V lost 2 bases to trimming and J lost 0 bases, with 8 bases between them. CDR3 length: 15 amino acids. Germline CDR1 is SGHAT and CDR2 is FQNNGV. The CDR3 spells CASSLSRGSYNEQFF. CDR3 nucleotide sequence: TGTGCCAGCAGCTTAAGCAGGGGCTCCTACAATGAGCAGTTCTTC.

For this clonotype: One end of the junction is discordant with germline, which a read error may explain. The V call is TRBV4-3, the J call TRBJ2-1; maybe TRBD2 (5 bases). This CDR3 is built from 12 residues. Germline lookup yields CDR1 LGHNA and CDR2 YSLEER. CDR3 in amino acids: CASSQENGVVAF. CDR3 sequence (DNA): TGCGCCAGCAGCCAAGAGAACGGGGTTGTTGCTTTC.

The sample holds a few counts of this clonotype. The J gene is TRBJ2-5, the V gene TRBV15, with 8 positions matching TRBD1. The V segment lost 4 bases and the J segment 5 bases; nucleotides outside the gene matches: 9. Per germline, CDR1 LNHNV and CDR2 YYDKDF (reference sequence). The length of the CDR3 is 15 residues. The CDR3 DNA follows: TGTGCCACCAGCAAGGACAGGGATGATTGGGAGACCCAGTACTTC. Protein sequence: CATSKDRDDWETQYF. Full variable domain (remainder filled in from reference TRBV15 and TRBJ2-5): DAMVIQNPRYQVTQFGKPVTLSCSQTLNHNVMYWYQQKSSQAPKLLFHYYDKDFNNEADTPDNFQSRRPNTSFCFLDIRSPGLGDTAMYLCATSKDRDDWETQYFGPGTRLLVL.

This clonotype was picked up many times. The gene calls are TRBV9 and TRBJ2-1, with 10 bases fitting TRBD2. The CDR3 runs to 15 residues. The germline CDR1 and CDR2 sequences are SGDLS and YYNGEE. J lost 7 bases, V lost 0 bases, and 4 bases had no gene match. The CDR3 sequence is CASSVASGGLNEQFF. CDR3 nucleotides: TGTGCCAGCAGCGTAGCTAGCGGGGGTCTGAATGAGCAGTTCTTC.

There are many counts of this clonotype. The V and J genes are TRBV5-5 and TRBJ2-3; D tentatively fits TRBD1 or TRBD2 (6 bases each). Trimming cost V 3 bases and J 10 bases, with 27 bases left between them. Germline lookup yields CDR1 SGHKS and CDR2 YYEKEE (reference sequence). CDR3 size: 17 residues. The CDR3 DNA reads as TGTGCCAGCAGCTGGGGGTCCCCCTCGGGGGCCATTCCTTCGCAGTATTTT. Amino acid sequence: CASSWGSPSGAIPSQYF.

CDR3: CSASLWTSSGEQYF. The CDR3 DNA reads TGCAGTGCTAGTCTCTGGACTAGCTCCGGCGAGCAGTACTTC. The gene calls are TRBV20-1 and TRBJ2-7, with 8 nucleotides matching TRBD2. The trim removed 3 bases at V and 6 bases at J, leaving 10 bases unmatched. The germline V gene encodes CDR1 DFQATT and CDR2 SNEGSKA (reference sequence). CDR3 length: 14 amino acids.

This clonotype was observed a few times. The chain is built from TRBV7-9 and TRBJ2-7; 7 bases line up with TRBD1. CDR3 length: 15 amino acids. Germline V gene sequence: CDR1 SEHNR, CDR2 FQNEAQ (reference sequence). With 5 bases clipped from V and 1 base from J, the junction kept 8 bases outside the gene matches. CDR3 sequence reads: CASSPTTGASYEQYF. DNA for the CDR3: TGTGCCAGCAGCCCAACTACAGGGGCGTCCTACGAGCAGTACTTC.

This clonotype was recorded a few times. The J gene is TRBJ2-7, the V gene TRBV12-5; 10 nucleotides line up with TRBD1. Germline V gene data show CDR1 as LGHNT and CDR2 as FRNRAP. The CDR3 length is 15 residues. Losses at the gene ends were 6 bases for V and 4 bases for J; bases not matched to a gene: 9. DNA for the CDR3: TGTGCTAGTGGGGCTAGACAGGGGGCAGGATACGAGCAGTACTTC. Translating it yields CASGARQGAGYEQYF.

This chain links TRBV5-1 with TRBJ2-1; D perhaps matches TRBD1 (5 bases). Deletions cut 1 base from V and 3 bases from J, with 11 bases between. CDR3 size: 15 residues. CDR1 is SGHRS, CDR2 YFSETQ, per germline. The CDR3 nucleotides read TGCGCCAGCAGCTTGAGGGGTCTATACTACAATGAGCAGTTCTTC. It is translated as CASSLRGLYYNEQFF.

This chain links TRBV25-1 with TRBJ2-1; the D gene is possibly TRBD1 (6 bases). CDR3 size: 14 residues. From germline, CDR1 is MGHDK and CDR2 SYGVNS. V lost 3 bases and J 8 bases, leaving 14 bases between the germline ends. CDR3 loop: CASSDLHRVDEQFF. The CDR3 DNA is TGTGCCAGCAGTGACCTACACAGGGTCGATGAGCAGTTCTTC. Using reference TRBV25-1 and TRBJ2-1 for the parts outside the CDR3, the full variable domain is EADIYQTPRYLVIGTGKKITLECSQTMGHDKMYWYQQDPGMELHLIHYSYGVNSTEKGDLSSESTVSRIRTEHFPLTLESARPSHTSQYLCASSDLHRVDEQFFGPGTRLTVL.

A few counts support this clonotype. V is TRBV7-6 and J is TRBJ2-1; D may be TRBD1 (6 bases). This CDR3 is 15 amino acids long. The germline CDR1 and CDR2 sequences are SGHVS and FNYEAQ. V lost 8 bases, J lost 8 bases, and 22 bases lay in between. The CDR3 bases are TGTGCCAGCTCCGATGGGGGCTTTGGTCCTTATGAGCAGTTCTTC. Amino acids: CASSDGGFGPYEQFF.

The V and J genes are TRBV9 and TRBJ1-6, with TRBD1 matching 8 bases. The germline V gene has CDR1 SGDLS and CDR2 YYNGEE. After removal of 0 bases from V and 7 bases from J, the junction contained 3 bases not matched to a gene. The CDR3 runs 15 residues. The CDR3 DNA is TGTGCCAGCAGCGTAGGGGGACAGGCCAATTCACCCCTCCACTTT. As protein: CASSVGGQANSPLHF. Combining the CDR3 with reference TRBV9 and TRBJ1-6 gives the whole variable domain DSGVTQTPKHLITATGQRVTLRCSPRSGDLSVYWYQQSLDQGLQFLIQYYNGEERAKGNILERFSAQQFPDLHSELNLSSLELGDSALYFCASSVGGQANSPLHFGNGTRLTVT.

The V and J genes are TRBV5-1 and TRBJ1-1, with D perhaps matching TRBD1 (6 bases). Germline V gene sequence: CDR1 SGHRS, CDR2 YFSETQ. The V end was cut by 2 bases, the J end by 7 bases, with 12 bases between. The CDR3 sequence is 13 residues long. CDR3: CASSFQGNDEAFF. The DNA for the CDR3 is TGCGCCAGCAGCTTTCAGGGGAACGATGAAGCTTTCTTT.

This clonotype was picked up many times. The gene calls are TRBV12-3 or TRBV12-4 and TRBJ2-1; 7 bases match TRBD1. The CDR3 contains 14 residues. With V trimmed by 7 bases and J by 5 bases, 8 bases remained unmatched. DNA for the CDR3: TGTGCCAGCACCTCGACAGGGTCCAACAATGAGCAGTTCTTC. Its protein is CASTSTGSNNEQFF.